Sequencing of this T cell receptor (beta chain) was carried out in a study of blood T cell repertoires in COVID-19. Study-level background: The samples span acute and convalescent COVID-19 from the United States, Italy and Spain.

TCRdb's table, derived via immunoSEQ multiplex PCR, lists solely in-frame clones and lacks some. The sample includes about 73,000 clones, over 85% of them seen just once. The CDR3 contains 15 residues. Germline V gene sequence: CDR1 MNHNS, CDR2 SASEGT. The V end was cut by 3 bases, the J end by 1 base, with 12 bases between. Material: peripheral blood. The V gene is TRBV6-1, the J gene TRBJ1-1; D is undetermined. The sequence was obtained from a woman older than 75 with active or convalescent COVID-19. The chain's CDR3 is CASSDPGSPNTEAFF. The CDR3 bases are TGTGCCAGCAGTGATCCCGGGAGCCCGAACACTGAAGCTTTCTTT.